The clone carrying this T cell receptor beta chain is large in the sample. Its target is unknown. V lost 1 base, J lost 4 bases, and 12 bases lay in between. Germline V lookup: CDR1 SGHAT, CDR2 FQNNGV. The CDR3 totals 15 residues. This entry is derived from a study of coeliac disease. Sequencing used immunoSEQ multiplex PCR; TCRdb keeps in-frame clones, though not all of them. The sample contains approximately 2,000 clones, under 80% of which appear only once. Findings and caveats of the study: TRB repertoires were largely private, with most amino acid sequences found in only one sample.

The specimen sequenced was lamina propria lymphocytes from the gut. The chain uses TRBV11-2 and TRBJ2-3; weak D call: TRBD1 (6 bases). The receptor was isolated from a woman between 50 and 59 years old with celiac disease on a gluten-free diet. CDR3 amino acids: CASSLAAGEPDTQYF. CDR3 coding DNA: TGTGCCAGCAGCTTAGCGGCAGGGGAGCCAGATACGCAGTATTTT.